The 27 T cell receptor beta chains reported below all come from one sample, sequenced in a study of blood T cell repertoires in COVID-19. Sequencing used immunoSEQ multiplex PCR; TCRdb keeps in-frame clones, though not all of them. The sample includes some 61,000 clones, about nine tenths of them seen just once. Sequencing was done on a sample of peripheral blood. The receptors derive from a man aged 60-69 years with acute or convalescent COVID-19.

The CDR3 is CASSKGTGEKYGYTF. In DNA, the CDR3 is TGTGCCAGCAGTAAAGGGACAGGGGAGAAATATGGCTACACCTTC. The rearrangement joins TRBV6-1 to TRBJ1-2; 10 bases fit TRBD1. This CDR3 has 15 amino acids. The V and J ends lost 5 bases and 5 bases, in that order; junction bases with no gene match: 8. Germline V CDR1 and CDR2: MNHNS, SASEGT.

The gene calls are TRBV7-2 and TRBJ2-2, with 7 bases aligning to TRBD2. The CDR3 contains 17 residues. CDR1 and CDR2 from the germline V gene are SGHTA and FQGNSA. After removal of 3 bases from V and 5 bases from J, the junction contained 12 bases not matched to a gene. CDR3: CASSLFPRAGETGELFF. The CDR3 DNA reads as TGTGCCAGCAGCTTGTTCCCCCGGGCGGGGGAGACCGGGGAGCTGTTTTTT. Variable domain in full (rest from reference TRBV7-2 and TRBJ2-2): GAGVSQSPSNKVTEKGKDVELRCDPISGHTALYWYRQSLGQGLEFLIYFQGNSAPDKSGLPSDRFSAERTGGSVSTLTIQRTQQEDSAVYLCASSLFPRAGETGELFFGEGSRLTVL.

This sequence joins TRBV5-3 and TRBJ2-7; D gene unclear. TRBV5-3 is annotated as an ORF whose role is uncertain. The CDR3 spans 16 residues. V shed 4 bases and J shed 5 bases, with 22 bases lying between them. The CDR3 nucleotides read TGTGCCAGAAGCCTGAATTGTCCGGAGAAGTCGGACGAGCAGTACTTC. Amino acids: CARSLNCPEKSDEQYF.

The V call is TRBV11-2, the J call TRBJ1-2; 7 nucleotides match TRBD1. CDR3 length: 14 residues. V lost 4 bases and J lost 4; bases outside the gene matches: 6. Germline CDR1 is SGHAT and CDR2 is FQNNGV. The CDR3 loop reads CASSSTGSSYGYTF. CDR3 DNA sequence: TGTGCCAGCAGCTCGACAGGGTCCTCCTATGGCTACACCTTC.

The V call is TRBV3-1 (or the pseudogene TRBV3-2), the J call TRBJ1-4, with D perhaps TRBD1 (5 bases). Trimming cost V 4 bases and J 5 bases, with 8 bases left between them. The CDR3 is made up of 13 amino acids. The V gene's germline CDR1 is LGHDT and CDR2 YNNKEL (reference sequence). CDR3 amino acids: CASSRRQNEKLFF. The CDR3 bases are TGTGCCAGCAGCCGCCGACAGAATGAAAAACTGTTTTTT.

This clone has just one count. The chain employs TRBV30 and TRBJ1-2; D not certain. Germline CDR1 GTSNPN, CDR2 SVGIG (reference sequence). The CDR3 covers 14 residues. Trimming took off 0 bases at V and 5 bases at J, with 13 bases between the two ends. CDR3 nucleotide sequence: TGTGCCTGGAGTGTACTCGGGGTCGGGTATGGCTACACCTTC. This gives the protein CAWSVLGVGYGYTF.

The DNA for the CDR3 is TGTGCCAGCAGTGATACCCGGACTCTTTACAATGAGCAGTTCTTC. It is translated as CASSDTRTLYNEQFF. This chain joins TRBV25-1 and TRBJ2-1, with D perhaps TRBD2 (5 bases). The V gene lost 3 bases and the J gene lost 4 bases, with 13 bases spanning the gap. The V gene's germline CDR1 is MGHDK and CDR2 SYGVNS. The CDR3 consists of 15 residues.

This clone came up once. V gene TRBV19 combines with J gene TRBJ1-3, with 7 bases aligning to TRBD1. The V and J ends lost 5 bases and 2 bases, in that order; junction bases with no gene match: 6. Germline assignment: CDR1 LNHDA and CDR2 SQIVND (reference sequence). This CDR3 has 15 amino acids. In DNA form, the CDR3 reads TGTGCCAGTAGTGTAACCGGGACAGCTGGAAACACCATATATTTT. Amino acid sequence: CASSVTGTAGNTIYF.

This clone was observed a handful of times. The chain uses TRBV10-2 and TRBJ2-5; the D is unclear. The CDR3 runs 12 residues. Germline CDR1 WSHSY, CDR2 SAAADI. Trimming stripped 3 bases from V and 1 base from J, with 3 bases between. The DNA for the CDR3 is TGCGCCAGCAGTGATATCCAAGAGACCCAGTACTTC. It yields the protein CASSDIQETQYF.

The rearrangement links TRBV18 to TRBJ2-2; 7 bases align to TRBD1. V shed 2 bases and J 6 bases; nucleotides not matched to a gene: 3. This CDR3 is built from 14 residues. Germline CDR1 reads KGHSH; CDR2 reads LQKENI. CDR3 amino acids: CASSPRQGPGELFF. In nucleotides, the CDR3 is TGTGCCAGCTCACCAAGACAGGGACCCGGGGAGCTGTTTTTT.

The CDR3 coding sequence is TGTGCCAGCAGCACCCGAGGGAAGAACTACAATGAGCAGTTCTTC. This sequence encodes CASSTRGKNYNEQFF. The chain employs TRBV9 and TRBJ2-1, with D tentatively TRBD2 (5 bases). This CDR3 contains 15 residues. V was shortened by 4 bases and J by 3 bases, with 14 bases between the two germline ends. Germline loops: CDR1 SGDLS, CDR2 YYNGEE.

The chain recombines TRBV19 with TRBJ2-7; D perhaps matches TRBD2 (5 bases). Germline CDR1 and CDR2: LNHDA and SQIVND (reference sequence). This CDR3 has 12 residues. Deletions cut 7 bases from V and 9 bases from J, with 16 bases between. In DNA, the CDR3 is TGTGCCAGTACCCCCCGGGGAGATGGGCAGTACTTC. Encoded protein: CASTPRGDGQYF.

V gene TRBV6-5 combines with J gene TRBJ1-5; tentative D call: TRBD1 (5 bases). Germline CDR1 is MNHEY and CDR2 is SVGAGI. Trimming took 6 bases from V and 4 from J, leaving 13 bases between them. CDR3 size: 14 residues. Here the CDR3 reads CASRRQGSNQPQHF. The CDR3 coding sequence is TGTGCCAGCAGAAGGCAGGGTTCGAATCAGCCCCAGCATTTT.

The gene calls are TRBV2 and TRBJ1-5, with D possibly TRBD1 on 6 matching bases. Germline assignment: CDR1 SNHLY and CDR2 FYNNEI. The CDR3 contains 16 residues. Trimming shortened V by 7 bases and J by 4 bases, and 20 bases separated the two germline ends. The CDR3 region has the DNA TGTGCCAGCAATTTGGGCAGGGGATCCCTTAATCAGCCCCAGCATTTT. Translating gives CASNLGRGSLNQPQHF.

The genes are TRBV7-2 and TRBJ1-5, with TRBD1 matching 7 bases. CDR1 SGHTA and CDR2 FQGNSA come from the germline V gene. With V trimmed by 3 bases and J by 4 bases, 3 bases remained unmatched. CDR3 length: 14 amino acids. CDR3 coding DNA: TGTGCCAGCAGCTTTACAGGGGTGAATCAGCCCCAGCATTTT. This encodes CASSFTGVNQPQHF.

This chain joins TRBV7-9 and TRBJ2-1; possibly TRBD1 for D (7 bases). V was cut by 3 bases and J by 7 bases, with 16 bases left in between. Germline V gene lookup returns CDR1 SEHNR and CDR2 FQNEAQ (reference sequence). The CDR3 has 15 residues. The CDR3 bases are TGTGCCAGCAGCTTTCGGCAGGGGGGTCAAAATGAGCAGTTCTTC. Protein: CASSFRQGGQNEQFF.

The chain couples TRBV29-1 to TRBJ1-2; TRBD1 matches 9 bases. In germline, CDR1 is SQVTM, CDR2 ANQGSEA. CDR3 length: 13 amino acids. J gave up 8 bases and V 4 bases, and 8 bases lay outside the gene matches. This chain's CDR3 is CSVAQGQGGGYTF. DNA of the CDR3: TGCAGCGTTGCCCAGGGACAGGGCGGCGGCTACACCTTC.

This sequence joins TRBV18 and TRBJ1-6; D uncertain. The germline V and J ends were trimmed by 0 bases and 5 bases, with 14 bases remaining between them. The CDR3 has 17 amino acids. CDR1 is KGHSH and CDR2 is LQKENI in the germline V gene. Here the CDR3 DNA reads TGTGCCAGCTCACCACCATCTCGGGGATTGAATAATTCACCCCTCCACTTT. Its translation is CASSPPSRGLNNSPLHF.

The chain joins TRBV15 to TRBJ2-5; D possibly corresponds to TRBD2 (6 bases). CDR3 length equals 15 residues. Germline V gene lookup returns CDR1 LNHNV and CDR2 YYDKDF (reference sequence). Trimming cost V 1 base and J 5 bases, with 14 bases left between them. Written as DNA, the CDR3 is TGTGCCACCAGCAGAGTTACGGAGGGGTCGGAGACCCAGTACTTC. Translating it yields CATSRVTEGSETQYF. Together with reference TRBV15 and TRBJ2-5, the CDR3 gives the full variable domain: DAMVIQNPRYQVTQFGKPVTLSCSQTLNHNVMYWYQQKSSQAPKLLFHYYDKDFNNEADTPDNFQSRRPNTSFCFLDIRSPGLGDTAMYLCATSRVTEGSETQYFGPGTRLLVL.

The CDR3, as DNA: TGTGCCAGCAGTGATAGACCGGGACAGGGGGCCGGGCCCCAGCATTTT. Amino acids: CASSDRPGQGAGPQHF. V and J are TRBV2 and TRBJ1-5; 12 nucleotides match TRBD1. Germline V lookup: CDR1 SNHLY, CDR2 FYNNEI. After removal of 3 bases from V and 9 bases from J, the junction contained 9 bases not matched to a gene. The CDR3 covers 16 residues. Full variable domain (rest looked up from reference TRBV2 and TRBJ1-5): EPEVTQTPSHQVTQMGQEVILRCVPISNHLYFYWYRQILGQKVEFLVSFYNNEISEKSEIFDDQFSVERPDGSNFTLKIRSTKLEDSAMYFCASSDRPGQGAGPQHFGDGTRLSIL.

The chain has TRBV5-1 and TRBJ1-5; D is unclear. The CDR3 spans 11 residues. V lost 4 bases, J lost 6 bases, and 5 bases lay in between. Germline values: CDR1 SGHRS, CDR2 YFSETQ. The CDR3, as DNA: TGCGCCAGCAGCGAGAGTCAGCCCCAGCATTTT. It encodes CASSESQPQHF.

The chain joins TRBV9 to TRBJ2-3; D might be TRBD2 (5 bases). Per germline, CDR1 SGDLS and CDR2 YYNGEE. The V end lost 0 bases, the J end lost 3 bases, and 5 bases lay between the germline ends. The CDR3 totals 13 residues. The CDR3: CASSVAGTDTQYF. In DNA, the CDR3 is TGTGCCAGCAGCGTAGCGGGGACAGATACGCAGTATTTT.

The chain uses TRBV9 and TRBJ1-4; 7 bases match TRBD1. Germline loops: CDR1 SGDLS, CDR2 YYNGEE. J lost 8 bases, V lost 4 bases, and 11 bases had no gene match. CDR3 length: 15 residues. The CDR3 DNA reads TGTGCCAGCAGCCGCCCAGGGGGTTCTTTCGAAAAACTGTTTTTT. This gives the protein CASSRPGGSFEKLFF.

This chain uses TRBV7-2 with TRBJ1-1, with 7 bases aligning to TRBD1. The CDR3 has 15 residues. Looked up from germline, CDR1 is SGHTA and CDR2 is FQGNSA. Germline trimming cut 4 bases from V and 5 bases from J; bases unmatched to any gene: 10. CDR3 sequence: CASSSEPTGRTEAFF. Written as DNA, the CDR3 is TGTGCCAGCAGCTCCGAGCCGACAGGGAGAACTGAAGCTTTCTTT.

This clone has only a few counts. This rearrangement joins TRBV9 to TRBJ2-2; tentative D call: TRBD2 (6 bases). Germline values: CDR1 SGDLS, CDR2 YYNGEE. Trimming stripped 4 bases from V and 4 bases from J, with 14 bases between. This CDR3 has 15 residues. The chain's CDR3 is CASSPLGGSTGELFF. CDR3 coding DNA: TGTGCCAGCAGCCCGCTGGGGGGAAGCACCGGGGAGCTGTTTTTT.

This clone has just one count. The J gene is TRBJ2-5, the V gene TRBV9, with TRBD2 matching 8 bases. The germline CDR1 and CDR2 sequences are SGDLS and YYNGEE. After removal of 2 bases from V and 1 base from J, the junction contained 4 bases not matched to a gene. The CDR3 consists of 15 residues. CDR3 DNA: TGTGCCAGCAGCGTTAGCGGGGCCCTCCAAGAGACCCAGTACTTC. Protein sequence: CASSVSGALQETQYF.

The V call is TRBV12-3 or TRBV12-4, the J call TRBJ1-1; possible D gene TRBD1, 5 bases. The CDR3 extends over 13 amino acids. Written as DNA, the CDR3 is TGTGATTTCCTTGTGGGGCCGAACACTGAAGCTTTCTTT. Translation: CDFLVGPNTEAFF.